Given below is one T cell receptor (beta chain) in context. As yet, its antigen is unknown. The sample is drawn from a study of radiation and T cells in renal cell carcinoma. General study findings and limits: Top tumor clonotypes rose in blood 2 weeks post-radiation, then contracted.

Time point indicated: baseline pretreatment blood. Documented treatment: 15 Gy SBRT to primary tumor, nephrectomy 4 weeks later. Clear cell pathology was present in this patient's renal cell carcinoma. Germline CDR1 and CDR2: MNHEY and SVGAGI. The V and J ends lost 6 bases and 8 bases respectively, with 19 bases between them. The CDR3 sequence is 15 residues long. Profiling relied on immunoSEQ multiplex PCR, and the TCRdb table lists in-frame clones only, not all of them. The table includes 130,000 to 150,000 clones, roughly 90% detected once. This receptor was identified in a woman in her fifties or sixties with renal cell carcinoma. The source material was blood, sampled from a patient whose treatment included radiotherapy and nephrectomy. This chain uses TRBV6-5 with TRBJ1-4, with D possibly TRBD1 on 5 matching bases. The CDR3 loop is CASRRDLGRVEKLFF. CDR3 bases: TGTGCCAGCAGACGTGATTTGGGGCGCGTGGAAAAACTGTTTTTT.